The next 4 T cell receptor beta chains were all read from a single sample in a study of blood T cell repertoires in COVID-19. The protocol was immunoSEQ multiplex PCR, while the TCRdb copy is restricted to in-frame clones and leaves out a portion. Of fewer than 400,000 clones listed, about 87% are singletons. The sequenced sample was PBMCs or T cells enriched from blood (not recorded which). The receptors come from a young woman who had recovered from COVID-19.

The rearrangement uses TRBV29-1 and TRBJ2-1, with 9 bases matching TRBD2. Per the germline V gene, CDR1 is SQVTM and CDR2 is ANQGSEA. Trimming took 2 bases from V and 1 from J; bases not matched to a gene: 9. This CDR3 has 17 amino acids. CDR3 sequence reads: CSVETAGGTVSYNEQFF. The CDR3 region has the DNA TGCAGCGTTGAAACAGCGGGGGGAACCGTTTCCTACAATGAGCAGTTCTTC.

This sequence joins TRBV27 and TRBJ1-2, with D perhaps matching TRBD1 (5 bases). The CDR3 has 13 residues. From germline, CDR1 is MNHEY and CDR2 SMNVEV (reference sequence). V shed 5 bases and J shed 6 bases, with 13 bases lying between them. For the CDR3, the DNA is TGTGCCAGCAGTCCCCGCGAAGGGGATGGCTACACCTTC. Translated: CASSPREGDGYTF.

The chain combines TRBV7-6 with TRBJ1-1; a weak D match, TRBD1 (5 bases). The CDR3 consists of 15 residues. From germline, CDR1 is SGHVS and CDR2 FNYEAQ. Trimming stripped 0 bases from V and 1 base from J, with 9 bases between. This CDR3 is CASSLARAGNTEAFF. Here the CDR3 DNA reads TGTGCCAGCAGCTTAGCCAGGGCCGGGAACACTGAAGCTTTCTTT.

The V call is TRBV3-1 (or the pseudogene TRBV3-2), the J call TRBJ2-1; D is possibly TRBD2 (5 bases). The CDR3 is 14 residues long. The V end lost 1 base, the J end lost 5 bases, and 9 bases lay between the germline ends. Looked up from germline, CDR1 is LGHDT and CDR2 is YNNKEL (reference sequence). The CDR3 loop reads CASSQVAGHNEQFF. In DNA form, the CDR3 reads TGTGCCAGCAGCCAAGTCGCGGGTCACAATGAGCAGTTCTTC.